These 27 T cell receptor beta chains originate from one sample sequenced in a study of T cell repertoires in cytomegalovirus infection. A single record per CDR3 protein comes from TCRdb applying MiXCR to the reads. Among roughly 990,000 distinct CDR3 sequences listed, roughly 31% were seen once. Their antigens are not known. Sequenced here: cultured CD8+ T cells from PBMCs, sampled from culture after CMV antigen stimulation. The receptors originated from a human donor in good health (CMV status not recorded). Some clones in this sample may be carry-over from other donors' samples.

This sequence joins TRBV6-6 and TRBJ1-5; D unresolved. With 2 bases removed from V and 0 bases from J, the gap between germline ends came to 14 bases. The germline V gene has CDR1 MNHNY and CDR2 SVGAGI (reference sequence). The CDR3 sequence is 17 residues long. Here the CDR3 DNA reads TGTGCCAGCAGTTACGGGGATGGACGGCATAGCAATCAGCCCCAGCATTTT. Its protein product is CASSYGDGRHSNQPQHF.

In its sample, this clonotype was seen many times. The genes are TRBV6-1 and TRBJ1-1, with D perhaps matching TRBD1 (5 bases). Trimming removed 3 bases from V and 1 base from J, with 9 bases in between. Germline V gene lookup returns CDR1 MNHNS and CDR2 SASEGT. The CDR3 contains 14 residues. CDR3 in DNA: TGTGCCAGCAGTGATGCTGGGGGGAACACTGAAGCTTTCTTT. Its protein product is CASSDAGGNTEAFF.

The genes are TRBV27 and TRBJ1-5; D gene ambiguous. Germline V gives CDR1 MNHEY, CDR2 SMNVEV (reference sequence). V was cut by 8 bases and J by 6 bases, with 14 bases left in between. CDR3 length equals 13 residues. The CDR3 loop is CASGVARGQPQHF. Here the CDR3 DNA reads TGTGCCAGCGGGGTAGCAAGAGGTCAGCCCCAGCATTTT.

The chain uses TRBV6-1 and TRBJ1-1; possibly TRBD1 for D (6 bases). Germline V gene sequence: CDR1 MNHNS, CDR2 SASEGT. The CDR3 is 17 residues long. Trimming removed 2 bases at V and 0 bases at J, with 16 bases between. The chain's CDR3 is CASSEQRQGFLNTEAFF. As DNA, the CDR3 is TGTGCCAGCAGTGAACAGCGCCAGGGGTTTTTGAACACTGAAGCTTTCTTT.

This clonotype has just a few counts. The J gene is TRBJ1-2, the V gene TRBV2; D is ambiguous. Germline lookup yields CDR1 SNHLY and CDR2 FYNNEI. V gave up 10 bases and J gave up 4 bases, with 13 bases separating them. This CDR3 region has 12 residues. In nucleotides, the CDR3 is TGTGCCACTTGGACCCGGCTCTATGGCTACACCTTC. Residues: CATWTRLYGYTF.

CDR3 coding DNA: TGTGCCAGCAGTACTAGCGGGGTCAACAATGAGCAGTTCTTC. Its translation is CASSTSGVNNEQFF. V usage is TRBV2 and J usage is TRBJ2-1; TRBD2 matches at 10 bases. CDR3 length: 14 amino acids. Germline CDR1 reads SNHLY; CDR2 reads FYNNEI. With 5 bases clipped from V and 5 bases from J, the junction kept 3 bases outside the gene matches.

The genes are TRBV24-1 and TRBJ1-2; D may be TRBD1 (6 bases). The V end lost 4 bases, the J end lost 8 bases, and 13 bases lay between the germline ends. Germline CDR1 is KGHDR and CDR2 is SFDVKD. CDR3 length equals 13 residues. This CDR3 is CATSETGWRGYTF. The DNA for the CDR3 is TGTGCCACCAGTGAAACAGGGTGGCGAGGCTACACCTTC.

The chain has TRBV6-1 and TRBJ2-5; D is perhaps TRBD2 (6 bases). Germline V gives CDR1 MNHNS, CDR2 SASEGT. CDR3 length equals 14 residues. V gave up 5 bases and J gave up 0 bases, with 10 bases separating them. DNA of the CDR3: TGTGCCAGCAGTCCAGCGGGTTACCAAGAGACCCAGTACTTC. This gives the protein CASSPAGYQETQYF.

Concerning this clonotype: Compared with germline, one end of the junction differs, possibly owing to a read error. The V and J genes are TRBV7-2 and TRBJ1-1; tentative D call: TRBD1 (5 bases). The CDR3 contains 13 residues. CDR1 and CDR2 from the germline V gene are SGHTA and FQGNSA. CDR3 sequence: CATTGGATSEDFF. As DNA, the CDR3 is TGTGCCACAACGGGGGGAGCGACCTCTGAAGATTTCTTT.

This clonotype was seen many times. The rearrangement links TRBV7-2 to TRBJ2-3; 14 bases map to TRBD2. Germline trimming cut 2 bases from V and 4 bases from J; bases unmatched to any gene: 8. CDR1 SGHTA and CDR2 FQGNSA come from the germline V gene. The CDR3 is 18 residues long. CDR3 protein: CASSLLTSGGAPPDTQYF. The CDR3 region has the DNA TGTGCCAGCAGCTTACTGACTAGCGGGGGGGCCCCGCCAGATACGCAGTATTTT.

V gene TRBV4-1 combines with J gene TRBJ2-7; 8 nucleotides agree with TRBD1. The CDR3 is made up of 16 amino acids. J was trimmed by 7 bases and V by 4 bases; bases with no gene match: 15. Germline V gives CDR1 MGHRA, CDR2 YSYEKL. The CDR3 DNA reads as TGCGCCAGCAGCCTAACATTGACAGGGGCCGGGGATGAGCAGTACTTC. Residues: CASSLTLTGAGDEQYF.

The chain combines TRBV19 with TRBJ1-5; possibly TRBD1 for D (6 bases). The CDR3 spans 16 residues. V was shortened by 0 bases and J by 5 bases, with 14 bases between the two germline ends. Germline-derived CDR1 and CDR2 are LNHDA and SQIVND (reference sequence). CDR3 sequence (DNA): TGTGCCAGTAGTATAGATCTAGGGGGGGAGGATCAGCCCCAGCATTTT. Encoded protein: CASSIDLGGEDQPQHF.

In its sample, this clonotype was seen many times. In DNA form, the CDR3 reads TGTGCCAGCAGCTTATGGGGACTAGCGGGGGGGAATACGCAGTATTTT. Amino acids: CASSLWGLAGGNTQYF. The rearrangement links TRBV11-2 to TRBJ2-3, with 16 positions matching TRBD2. Germline CDR1 is SGHAT and CDR2 is FQNNGV. This CDR3 spans 16 amino acids. The V segment lost 2 bases and the J segment 7 bases; nucleotides outside the gene matches: 3.

This chain uses TRBV6-5 with TRBJ1-1; D ambiguous. This CDR3 has 15 amino acids. Between the trimmed V and J ends, which lost 0 bases and 1 base, there was a span of 9 bases. CDR1 is MNHEY and CDR2 is SVGAGI in the germline V gene. The CDR3 protein is CASSYSVGGNTEAFF. The CDR3 DNA reads as TGTGCCAGCAGTTACTCGGTAGGCGGGAACACTGAAGCTTTCTTT.

This clonotype was counted between two and nine times. The V gene is TRBV20-1, the J gene TRBJ1-2; 9 bases are shared with TRBD1. J was trimmed by 11 bases and V by 5 bases; bases with no gene match: 3. There are 10 residues in the CDR3. Germline V gene sequence: CDR1 DFQATT, CDR2 SNEGSKA (reference sequence). The DNA for the CDR3 is TGCAGTGCTTCGGGACAGGGATACACCTTC. Protein sequence: CSASGQGYTF.

This rearrangement joins TRBV12-3 or TRBV12-4 to TRBJ1-5; D unresolved. CDR3 size: 12 residues. V dropped 5 bases and J dropped 6 bases, with 8 bases sitting between them. The CDR3 bases are TGTGCCAGCAGTCACAGTCCTCAGCCCCAGCATTTT. As protein: CASSHSPQPQHF.

The V call is TRBV12-3 or TRBV12-4, the J call TRBJ2-5; the D call may be TRBD1 or TRBD2 (6 bases each). This CDR3 has 12 residues. Trimming took 7 bases from V and 5 from J, leaving 11 bases between them. The CDR3 nucleotides are TGTGCCAGCAAGGGGGGCCGGGAGACCCAGTACTTC. Its protein product is CASKGGRETQYF.

There are a few counts of this clonotype. The chain joins TRBV19 to TRBJ1-1, with unresolved D. This CDR3 region has 14 residues. Trimming stripped 4 bases from V and 1 base from J, with 10 bases between. Germline V gene data show CDR1 as LNHDA and CDR2 as SQIVND (reference sequence). CDR3 protein: CASSTGDKNTEAFF. CDR3 DNA: TGTGCCAGTAGTACCGGAGACAAGAACACTGAAGCTTTCTTT.

This chain uses TRBV7-9 with TRBJ2-2, with 9 nucleotides matching TRBD1. V lost 5 bases to trimming and J lost 5 bases; unmatched junction nucleotides: 12. The CDR3 is made up of 17 amino acids. Germline CDR1 reads SEHNR; CDR2 reads FQNEAQ (reference sequence). Here the CDR3 reads CASSGNAQGARTGELFF. As DNA, the CDR3 is TGTGCCAGCAGCGGTAATGCACAGGGGGCACGAACCGGGGAGCTGTTTTTT.

This clonotype was counted a few times. The V gene is TRBV5-6, the J gene TRBJ1-1; 7 bases map to TRBD1. Germline-derived CDR1 and CDR2 are SGHDT and YYEEEE. After removal of 8 bases from V and 0 bases from J, the junction contained 10 bases not matched to a gene. This CDR3 is 15 amino acids long. Written as DNA, the CDR3 is TGTGCCAGATGGGACAGCGTGAGAATGAACACTGAAGCTTTCTTT. It specifies CARWDSVRMNTEAFF. Supplemented by reference TRBV5-6 and TRBJ1-1, the full variable domain reads DAGVTQSPTHLIKTRGQQVTLRCSPKSGHDTVSWYQQALGQGPQFIFQYYEEEERQRGNFPDRFSGHQFPNYSSELNVNALLLGDSALYLCARWDSVRMNTEAFFGQGTRLTVV.

This sequence joins TRBV5-8 and TRBJ1-2; 10 nucleotides line up with TRBD1. This CDR3 comprises 14 residues. The germline V gene has CDR1 SGHTS and CDR2 YDEGEE. Trimming took 10 bases from V and 4 from J; bases not matched to a gene: 10. CDR3 coding DNA: TGTGCCGGCACCGACAGGGGGCTAGTCTATGGCTACACCTTC. It codes for CAGTDRGLVYGYTF. Complete variable domain (other parts from reference TRBV5-8 and TRBJ1-2): EAGVTQSPTHLIKTRGQQATLRCSPISGHTSVYWYQQALGLGLQFLLWYDEGEERNRGNFPPRFSGRQFPNYSSELNVNALELEDSALYLCAGTDRGLVYGYTFGSGTRLTVV.

The chain uses TRBV4-3 and TRBJ2-3, with D maybe TRBD2 (7 bases). With 2 bases removed from V and 3 bases from J, the gap between germline ends came to 12 bases. The CDR3 loop spans 15 amino acids. CDR1 is LGHNA, CDR2 YSLEER, per germline. The CDR3 nucleotides read TGCGCCAGCAGCCAATGGGAGGGGGGTACAGATACGCAGTATTTT. It specifies CASSQWEGGTDTQYF.

This clonotype was counted many times. The chain is built from TRBV7-3 and TRBJ1-1; 8 bases align to TRBD1. From germline, CDR1 is SGHTA and CDR2 FQGTGA. The junction had 7 bases not matched to a gene; V was cut back by 5 bases and J by 2 bases. This CDR3 is 15 amino acids long. CDR3 residues: CASSPIRGPNTEAFF. The CDR3, as DNA: TGTGCCAGCAGCCCTATCAGGGGGCCAAACACTGAAGCTTTCTTT.

The chain's CDR3 is CSARLRAGGANVLTF. For the CDR3, the DNA is TGCAGTGCTCGCCTCAGGGCAGGTGGGGCCAACGTCCTGACTTTC. The V and J genes are TRBV20-1 and TRBJ2-6; tentative D call: TRBD1 (5 bases). The germline CDR1 and CDR2 sequences are DFQATT and SNEGSKA (reference sequence). The V end lost 5 bases, the J end lost 3 bases, and 14 bases lay between the germline ends. The CDR3 is 15 amino acids.

The rearrangement joins TRBV24-1 to TRBJ2-5; D gene uncertain. The CDR3 length is 12 residues. Deletions cut 0 bases from V and 5 bases from J, with 3 bases between. Germline assignment: CDR1 KGHDR and CDR2 SFDVKD. This CDR3 reads CATSDLEETQYF. CDR3 sequence (DNA): TGTGCCACCAGTGATTTGGAGGAGACCCAGTACTTC.

This chain connects TRBV19 to TRBJ1-1; maybe TRBD1 (6 bases). V lost 3 bases and J lost 1, with 12 bases in between. The CDR3 extends over 15 amino acids. Germline V gene data show CDR1 as LNHDA and CDR2 as SQIVND (reference sequence). The CDR3 reads CASSIYPRGNTEAFF. The DNA for the CDR3 is TGTGCCAGTAGTATTTATCCCAGGGGGAACACTGAAGCTTTCTTT.

This clonotype was seen repeatedly, ten times or more. The chain joins TRBV12-3 or TRBV12-4 to TRBJ2-5, with a possible D match to TRBD1 (5 bases). The CDR3 totals 14 residues. Trimming removed 4 bases from V and 5 bases from J, with 14 bases in between. This chain's CDR3 is CASSYSGYGETQYF. The CDR3 DNA follows: TGTGCCAGCAGTTACTCAGGGTATGGGGAGACCCAGTACTTC.